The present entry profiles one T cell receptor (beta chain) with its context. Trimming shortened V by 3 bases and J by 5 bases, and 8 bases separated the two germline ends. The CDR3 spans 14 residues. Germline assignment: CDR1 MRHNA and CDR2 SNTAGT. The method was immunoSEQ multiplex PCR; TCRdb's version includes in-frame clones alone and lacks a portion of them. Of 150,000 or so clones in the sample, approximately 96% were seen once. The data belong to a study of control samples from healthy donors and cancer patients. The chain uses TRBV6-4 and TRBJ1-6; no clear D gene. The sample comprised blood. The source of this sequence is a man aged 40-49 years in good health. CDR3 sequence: CASSESPDNSPLHF. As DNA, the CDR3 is TGTGCCAGCAGTGAGTCTCCGGATAATTCACCCCTCCACTTT.